This entry lists 8 T cell receptor beta chains sequenced from one sample in a study of blood T cell repertoires in COVID-19. Profiled with immunoSEQ multiplex PCR; TCRdb holds only in-frame clones, not every one. The sample shows hundreds of thousands of clones, 88% of them seen only once. Sequenced input: peripheral blood. The receptors stem from a human donor in a cohort sampled during active COVID-19.

The gene calls are TRBV7-3 and TRBJ2-7, with 8 bases lining up with TRBD2. Germline trimming cut 4 bases from V and 5 bases from J; bases unmatched to any gene: 7. Germline values: CDR1 SGHTA, CDR2 FQGTGA. The length of the CDR3 is 14 residues. CDR3 loop: CASSSGTSADEQYF. The CDR3 DNA follows: TGTGCCAGCAGCTCCGGGACTAGTGCTGACGAGCAGTACTTC.

The chain recombines TRBV6-4 with TRBJ1-1, with D maybe TRBD1 (6 bases). Germline V gene sequence: CDR1 MRHNA, CDR2 SNTAGT. This CDR3 is 13 amino acids long. Trimming pared 6 bases from V and 4 bases from J, leaving 12 bases between. CDR3 protein: CASSSGVTTEAFF. The DNA for the CDR3 is TGTGCCAGCAGCTCAGGGGTAACCACTGAAGCTTTCTTT.

This clone was detected once. As DNA, the CDR3 is TGTGCCAGTACCCCAGGGACAGCGAACACCGGGGAGCTGTTTTTT. Its translation is CASTPGTANTGELFF. V gene TRBV19 combines with J gene TRBJ2-2, with 7 positions matching TRBD1. V was clipped by 7 bases and J by 0 bases; unmatched bases: 5. This CDR3 region has 15 residues. Germline lookup yields CDR1 LNHDA and CDR2 SQIVND (reference sequence). Combining the CDR3 with reference TRBV19 and TRBJ2-2 gives the whole variable domain DGGITQSPKYLFRKEGQNVTLSCEQNLNHDAMYWYRQDPGQGLRLIYYSQIVNDFQKGDIAEGYSVSREKKESFPLTVTSAQKNPTAFYLCASTPGTANTGELFFGEGSRLTVL.

The rearrangement uses TRBV30 and TRBJ2-2; maybe TRBD1 (6 bases). In germline, CDR1 is GTSNPN, CDR2 SVGIG (reference sequence). The CDR3 has 12 amino acids. V lost 6 bases, J lost 6 bases, and 11 bases lay in between. The CDR3 DNA is TGTGCCTGCCGAACAGGGCCCGGGGAGCTGTTTTTT. It encodes CACRTGPGELFF.

Points on this clone: Compared with germline, one end of the junction differs, possibly owing to a read error. The chain links TRBV24-1 to TRBJ2-1; maybe TRBD1 (6 bases). The germline V gene has CDR1 KGHDR and CDR2 SFDVKD. The CDR3 runs 14 residues. The CDR3 coding sequence is TGTGCCACCGCAGGGGACACTGGACCCCCAATGCTGGTCTTC. As protein: CATAGDTGPPMLVF.

V and J are TRBV15 and TRBJ2-7; D is unclear. Germline V gene data show CDR1 as LNHNV and CDR2 as YYDKDF (reference sequence). Trimming shortened V by 3 bases and J by 6 bases, and 6 bases separated the two germline ends. CDR3 length: 11 amino acids. This CDR3 is CATSSFREQYF. The CDR3 nucleotides read TGTGCCACCAGCAGTTTCCGCGAGCAGTACTTC.

The CDR3 is CASSFPRDYFF. In nucleotides, the CDR3 is TGTGCCAGCAGCTTCCCCCGGGACTATTTCTTT. The chain joins TRBV7-9 to TRBJ1-1; a weak D match, TRBD1 (5 bases). The CDR3 contains 11 residues. Germline V lookup: CDR1 SEHNR, CDR2 FQNEAQ (reference sequence). Trimming removed 3 bases at V and 13 bases at J, with 12 bases between.

The genes are TRBV6-1 and TRBJ1-4, with 8 bases matching TRBD1. Per the germline V gene, CDR1 is MNHNS and CDR2 is SASEGT. V shed 3 bases, J shed 7 bases, and the junction held 4 bases outside the gene matches. The CDR3 is 14 residues long. The CDR3 is CASSEQGALEKLFF. Written as DNA, the CDR3 is TGTGCCAGCAGTGAGCAGGGGGCCCTTGAAAAACTGTTTTTT.